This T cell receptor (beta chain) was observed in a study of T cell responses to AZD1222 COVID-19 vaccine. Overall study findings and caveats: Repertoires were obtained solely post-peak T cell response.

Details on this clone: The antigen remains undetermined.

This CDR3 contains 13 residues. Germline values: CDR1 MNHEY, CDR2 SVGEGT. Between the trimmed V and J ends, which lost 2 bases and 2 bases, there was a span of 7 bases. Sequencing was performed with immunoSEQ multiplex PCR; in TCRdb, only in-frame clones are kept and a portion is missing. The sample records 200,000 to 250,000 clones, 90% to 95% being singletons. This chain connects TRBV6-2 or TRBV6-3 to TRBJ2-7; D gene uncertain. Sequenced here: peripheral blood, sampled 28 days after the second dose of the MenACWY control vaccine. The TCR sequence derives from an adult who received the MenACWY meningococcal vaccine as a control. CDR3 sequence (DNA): TGTGCCAGCAGTTACCGGCAGACCTACGAGCAGTACTTC. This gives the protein CASSYRQTYEQYF.